The 18 T cell receptor beta chains below all came from one sample that was sequenced in a study of T and B cells in COVID-19 patients. Blood genomic DNA input for TRB amplification was roughly 250-500 ng. BIOMED2 TRB-A/B primer pools were used in multiplex TRB PCR. TCRdb itself ran the multiplex PCR reads through MiXCR, one entry per CDR3 protein. Here the sample spans 8,000 to 10,000 distinct CDR3 sequences, approximately 31% being singletons. The sequencing input was blood. These receptors were obtained from a human donor who had recovered from COVID-19.

This clonotype counts as medium-sized. This chain uses TRBV6-5 with TRBJ2-6, with D hard to call. The CDR3 has 14 residues. Germline assignment: CDR1 MNHEY and CDR2 SVGAGI. V lost 7 bases and J lost 0, with 7 bases in between. The CDR3 DNA follows: TGTGCCAGCACCCTTGTCTCTGGGGCCAACGTCCTGACTTTC. It translates to CASTLVSGANVLTF.

This chain joins TRBV20-1 and TRBJ2-1, with 9 bases fitting TRBD2. Germline V gene sequence: CDR1 DFQATT, CDR2 SNEGSKA (reference sequence). Trimming at V came to 6 bases and at J to 7 bases, leaving 19 bases not matched to a gene. CDR3 length equals 17 residues. The CDR3 sequence is CSATPPREAGGGNEQFF. CDR3 sequence (DNA): TGCAGTGCCACACCGCCCCGGGAAGCGGGGGGTGGGAATGAGCAGTTCTTC.

V gene TRBV6-2 or TRBV6-3 combines with J gene TRBJ2-7, with D uncertain. Trimming removed 0 bases at V and 5 bases at J, with 8 bases between. CDR3 length: 13 residues. Germline assignment: CDR1 MNHEY and CDR2 SVGEGT. CDR3 sequence: CASSYSRSDEQYF. As DNA, the CDR3 is TGTGCCAGCAGTTACTCGAGAAGCGACGAGCAGTACTTC.

This clonotype is medium-sized (0.01 to 0.1%) by share. The chain combines TRBV19 with TRBJ1-5, with 8 nucleotides matching TRBD1. Germline values: CDR1 LNHDA, CDR2 SQIVND (reference sequence). With 3 bases clipped from V and 2 bases from J, the junction kept 3 bases outside the gene matches. The length of the CDR3 is 15 residues. CDR3 loop: CASSIGQGGNQPQHF. The CDR3 bases are TGTGCCAGTAGTATCGGACAGGGAGGCAATCAGCCCCAGCATTTT.

This clonotype is classed as medium-sized. The V and J genes are TRBV15 and TRBJ2-3, with D possibly being TRBD2 (5 bases). V lost 1 base to trimming and J lost 2 bases, with 16 bases between them. This CDR3 is built from 17 residues. Germline V gives CDR1 LNHNV, CDR2 YYDKDF (reference sequence). CDR3 residues: CATSRANVLDVTDTQYF. The CDR3 DNA follows: TGTGCCACCAGCAGAGCCAACGTACTAGACGTCACAGATACGCAGTATTTT.

This chain connects TRBV5-1 to TRBJ2-2; D might be TRBD2 (6 bases). CDR3 length: 14 residues. Germline-derived CDR1 and CDR2 are SGHRS and YFSETQ. V was trimmed by 4 bases and J by 8 bases, leaving 15 bases between them. CDR3 DNA: TGCGCCAGCAGCGACAAACGGGGGTCTGGGGAGCTGTTTTTT. Amino acid sequence: CASSDKRGSGELFF. The complete variable domain, with remaining parts taken from reference TRBV5-1 and TRBJ2-2, reads KAGVTQTPRYLIKTRGQQVTLSCSPISGHRSVSWYQQTPGQGLQFLFEYFSETQRNKGNFPGRFSGRQFSNSRSEMNVSTLELGDSALYLCASSDKRGSGELFFGEGSRLTVL.

This clonotype is termed medium-sized. The V gene is TRBV6-5, the J gene TRBJ2-7; D uncertain. Germline assignment: CDR1 MNHEY and CDR2 SVGAGI. With 6 bases removed from V and 5 bases from J, the gap between germline ends came to 8 bases. The CDR3 loop spans 11 amino acids. Here the CDR3 DNA reads TGTGCCAGCAGGGACCTCCACGAGCAGTACTTC. It is translated as CASRDLHEQYF.

This clonotype has a handful of counts. This chain joins TRBV5-1 and TRBJ2-3; 11 bases line up with TRBD2. Germline-derived CDR1 and CDR2 are SGHRS and YFSETQ. Trimming took 0 bases from V and 1 from J; bases not matched to a gene: 1. The CDR3 totals 16 residues. CDR3 region: CASSLELAGGTDTQYF. The CDR3 DNA is TGCGCCAGCAGCTTGGAACTAGCGGGGGGCACAGATACGCAGTATTTT.

This clonotype appeared once. The chain combines TRBV5-6 with TRBJ2-2; 10 nucleotides match TRBD2. This CDR3 contains 17 residues. The germline V gene encodes CDR1 SGHDT and CDR2 YYEEEE. V was clipped by 1 base and J by 5 bases; unmatched bases: 8. This chain's CDR3 is CASSLPSGGLGTGELFF. The CDR3 DNA reads as TGTGCCAGCAGCTTGCCTAGCGGGGGCCTCGGGACCGGGGAGCTGTTTTTT.

This clonotype was found a few times. The CDR3 DNA reads TGTGCCAGCTCACGCGGGACAGGGGCCTACGAGCAGTACTTC. Its translation: CASSRGTGAYEQYF. This chain uses TRBV18 with TRBJ2-7; 10 nucleotides line up with TRBD1. This CDR3 has 14 residues. V lost 4 bases and J lost 2; bases outside the gene matches: 2. The germline gives CDR1 KGHSH, CDR2 LQKENI.

V and J are TRBV20-1 and TRBJ2-2; possible D gene TRBD1, 5 bases. This CDR3 has 13 amino acids. Trimming left V 2 bases short and J 1 base short, with 5 bases between. Germline-derived CDR1 and CDR2 are DFQATT and SNEGSKA (reference sequence). CDR3 DNA sequence: TGCAGTGCTAGACAGGGGAACACCGGGGAGCTGTTTTTT. Amino acids: CSARQGNTGELFF.

A word on this clonotype: A much larger clone lies one base from this, so it may be a read error. The chain couples TRBV28 to TRBJ2-7, with a tentative D call TRBD1 (6 bases). Trimming pared 6 bases from V and 4 bases from J, leaving 10 bases between. The CDR3 has 12 residues. The V gene's germline CDR1 is MDHEN and CDR2 SYDVKM. The CDR3 sequence is CASSPRGYEQYF. The DNA of the CDR3 is TGTGCCAGCAGCCCCAGGGGATACGAGCAGTACTTC.

This clonotype was observed a handful of times. The chain joins TRBV18 to TRBJ2-5, with 10 bases that match TRBD2. The ends lost 4 bases at V and 5 bases at J; junction bases unmatched: 7. This CDR3 contains 15 residues. Germline CDR1 reads KGHSH; CDR2 reads LQKENI. The CDR3 DNA reads as TGTGCCAGCTCACTTGGGACTAGCGAGGTGGAGACCCAGTACTTC. It yields the protein CASSLGTSEVETQYF.

The rearrangement joins TRBV30 to TRBJ1-6; 7 nucleotides align to TRBD1. Germline V lookup: CDR1 GTSNPN, CDR2 SVGIG (reference sequence). J lost 4 bases, V lost 4 bases, and 10 bases had no gene match. The CDR3 runs to 16 residues. The CDR3 loop reads CAWTRTGGLYNSPLHF. DNA of the CDR3: TGTGCCTGGACTCGGACAGGAGGACTGTATAATTCACCCCTCCACTTT.

This clonotype has more than one count but fewer than ten. This chain connects TRBV10-3 to TRBJ2-5; D is ambiguous. Per the germline V gene, CDR1 is ENHRY and CDR2 is SYGVKD. V lost 3 bases and J 1 base, leaving 6 bases between the germline ends. CDR3 length: 13 amino acids. CDR3 loop: CAISELVQETQYF. For the CDR3, the DNA is TGTGCCATCAGTGAACTCGTCCAAGAGACCCAGTACTTC.

This clonotype was detected only a few times. This rearrangement joins TRBV12-3 or TRBV12-4 to TRBJ2-5; 11 positions agree with TRBD2. This CDR3 is built from 14 residues. Trimming at V came to 8 bases and at J to 3 bases, leaving 5 bases not matched to a gene. CDR3 nucleotides: TGTGCCAGCTTTAGCGGGGGGGCAGAAGAGACCCAGTACTTC. As protein: CASFSGGAEETQYF.

This clonotype is labeled medium-sized. This chain uses TRBV18 with TRBJ1-2; a possible D gene is TRBD1 (5 bases). V was trimmed by 4 bases and J by 0 bases, leaving 12 bases between them. This CDR3 is 15 amino acids long. Germline CDR1 is KGHSH and CDR2 is LQKENI. The CDR3 region has the DNA TGTGCCAGCTCACAGACGGACACAGCTAACTATGGCTACACCTTC. This sequence encodes CASSQTDTANYGYTF.

This chain uses TRBV7-9 with TRBJ2-5; no definite D call. The CDR3 sequence is 12 residues long. CDR1 SEHNR and CDR2 FQNEAQ come from the germline V gene (reference sequence). Trimming stripped 1 base from V and 5 bases from J, with 5 bases between. The CDR3 sequence is CASSLGTETQYF. In nucleotides, the CDR3 is TGTGCCAGCAGCTTAGGCACGGAGACCCAGTACTTC.